This T cell receptor (beta chain) was sequenced for a study of T cells expressing NK-cell markers. About the study: Underlying the TCR beta repertoires were sorted CD3+CD56+NKG2C+, CD3+CD56+NKG2C- and CD3+CD56-NKG2C+ T cells. Among eight sequenced donors, seven carried HCMV seropositivity while one was seronegative.

CDR3 length: 13 amino acids. Germline assignment: CDR1 SGHAT and CDR2 FQDESV (reference sequence). TCRdb re-called the 5' RACE reads and catalogs CDR3 proteins one per entry, DNA excluded. The ten most abundant clones cover 4.2% of a sample with hundreds of thousands of distinct CDR3 sequences. The chain employs TRBV11-1 and TRBJ1-1. The sequence was obtained from a woman aged 18 to 75 in good health. The material sequenced was blood T cells: a sorted CD56 or NKG2C T cell subset, CD4+ or CD8+ T cells, or bulk PBMC T cells (not recorded which). The CDR3 is CASSLGLATEAFF.